One and the same sample provided the 25 T cell receptor beta chains below, sequenced in a study of T-cell memory formation after mild COVID-19. From the 5' RACE reads, TCRdb called clonotypes with MiXCR, one entry per CDR3 protein. Of hundreds of thousands of distinct CDR3 sequences in the sample, roughly an eighth were seen once. The sequenced sample was PBMCs or a T cell subset sorted from them (not recorded which). These TCRs come from a man between 18 and 29 years old who had mild COVID-19 (a few samples of this study predate the infection). Cell type and time point are not known.

This clonotype came up many times. The chain employs TRBV6-5 and TRBJ1-1, with 9 nucleotides matching TRBD1. The CDR3 is 13 amino acids. The J segment lost 5 bases and the V segment lost 6 bases, leaving 4 bases of the junction unmatched. Germline assignment: CDR1 MNHEY and CDR2 SVGAGI. The CDR3 reads CASRDRGGTEAFF. The CDR3 DNA reads TGTGCCAGCAGAGACAGGGGGGGAACTGAAGCTTTCTTT.

The chain combines TRBV18 with TRBJ2-1, with D perhaps matching TRBD1 or TRBD2 (5 bases each). The length of the CDR3 is 14 residues. Germline CDR1 is KGHSH and CDR2 is LQKENI. V was cut by 3 bases and J by 10 bases, with 16 bases left in between. CDR3 residues: CASSPPPGRDEQFF. The CDR3 DNA reads TGTGCCAGCTCACCCCCCCCCGGCAGGGACGAGCAGTTCTTC.

This clonotype has just a few counts. The chain employs TRBV18 and TRBJ2-3; TRBD1 might be the D (6 bases). The V gene's germline CDR1 is KGHSH and CDR2 LQKENI. Trimming left V 6 bases short and J 2 bases short, with 15 bases between. This CDR3 contains 15 residues. The CDR3 DNA follows: TGTGCCAGCTCGCCCCTGACAGGCCACACAGATACGCAGTATTTT. As protein: CASSPLTGHTDTQYF.

The genes are TRBV21-1 and TRBJ2-3. TRBV21-1 is noted as a pseudogene. This CDR3 is 15 amino acids long. The CDR3 coding sequence is TGTGCCAGCAGCAAAGGGCGGTCTAGCACAGATACGCAGTATTTT. Encoded protein: CASSKGRSSTDTQYF.

This clonotype has only a few counts. As DNA, the CDR3 is TGCGCCAGCAGCTTGGCGCCCCCTCAGGTGGAGACCCAGTACTTC. It yields the protein CASSLAPPQVETQYF. The chain has TRBV5-1 and TRBJ2-5, with D unresolved. The CDR3 spans 15 residues. CDR1 is SGHRS and CDR2 is YFSETQ in the germline V gene. V lost 0 bases, J lost 5 bases, and 14 bases lay in between.

This rearrangement joins TRBV15 to TRBJ2-2; 7 positions match TRBD2. CDR1 is LNHNV, CDR2 YYDKDF, per germline (reference sequence). Trimming at V came to 1 base and at J to 6 bases, leaving 5 bases not matched to a gene. This CDR3 contains 15 residues. The CDR3 loop is CATSRGLARAGELFF. CDR3 nucleotide sequence: TGTGCCACCAGCAGAGGACTAGCAAGGGCCGGGGAGCTGTTTTTT.

The chain has TRBV27 and TRBJ2-2; D is ambiguous. Germline V gene data show CDR1 as MNHEY and CDR2 as SMNVEV (reference sequence). V lost 7 bases, J lost 5 bases, and 8 bases lay in between. The CDR3 extends over 12 amino acids. DNA of the CDR3: TGTGCCAGCACCCCTGGAACCGGGGAGCTGTTTTTT. Translating gives CASTPGTGELFF.

Points on this clonotype: Since a much larger clone is just one base distant, this may be a read error. CDR3 loop: CSARDPDGITEAFF. The CDR3, as DNA: TGCAGTGCTAGAGATCCGGACGGAATCACTGAAGCTTTCTTT. The rearrangement joins TRBV20-1 to TRBJ1-1, with D uncertain. Germline V gene data show CDR1 as DFQATT and CDR2 as SNEGSKA (reference sequence). With 0 bases removed from V and 4 bases from J, the gap between germline ends came to 12 bases. The CDR3 runs to 14 residues.

This clonotype showed up many times. The chain employs TRBV29-1 and TRBJ2-5, with 7 nucleotides matching TRBD1. CDR3 length: 12 amino acids. Germline loops: CDR1 SQVTM, CDR2 ANQGSEA. V gave up 7 bases and J gave up 5 bases; unmatched junction bases: 7. DNA of the CDR3: TGCAGCGGACGACAGGGAGTTGAGACCCAGTACTTC. It is translated as CSGRQGVETQYF.

On this clonotype: This is likely a read error, given that the CDR3 carries no conserved phenylalanine or tryptophan at its end. The rearrangement links TRBV14 to TRBJ2-7, with D possibly TRBD1 on 6 matching bases. This CDR3 is 14 amino acids long. V lost 2 bases to trimming and J lost 0 bases, with 8 bases between them. Germline V CDR1 and CDR2: SGHDN, FVKESK. The CDR3: CASSQTGSSYEQYS. The CDR3, as DNA: TGTGCCAGCAGCCAAACAGGGAGCTCCTACGAGCAGTACTCC.

This clonotype was found a few times. The gene calls are TRBV6-5 and TRBJ2-3; no definite D call. The CDR3 is 13 residues long. V was pared by 8 bases and J by 3 bases, with 12 bases between. Germline V gene data show CDR1 as MNHEY and CDR2 as SVGAGI. The CDR3 DNA reads TGTGCCAGCCTGGACCCTGGGACAGATACGCAGTATTTT. Translated, it gives CASLDPGTDTQYF.

This clonotype was picked up a small number of times. Sequence at one end of the junction differs from germline and may be a read error. This chain connects TRBV6-4 to TRBJ2-7, with D possibly being TRBD2 (6 bases). The CDR3 is 8 amino acids. Germline V gene data show CDR1 as MRHNA and CDR2 as SNTAGT. The CDR3 protein is CASSGRVF. In DNA, the CDR3 is TGTGCCAGCAGCGGGAGAGTCTTC.

The chain employs TRBV27 and TRBJ2-7; D is perhaps TRBD1 (6 bases). CDR1 is MNHEY and CDR2 is SMNVEV in the germline V gene (reference sequence). The CDR3 runs to 16 residues. Trimming stripped 5 bases from V and 3 bases from J, with 20 bases between. CDR3 nucleotides: TGTGCCAGCAGTCTCTTAGGGGGACCACAGGGCTACGAGCAGTACTTC. Protein product: CASSLLGGPQGYEQYF.

J is TRBJ2-7 and V is TRBV5-1, with a weak D call TRBD1 (6 bases). Trimming shortened V by 8 bases and J by 0 bases, and 15 bases separated the two germline ends. In germline, CDR1 is SGHRS, CDR2 YFSETQ. The CDR3 extends over 14 amino acids. CDR3 region: CASQDSASSYEQYF. The CDR3 DNA sequence: TGCGCCAGTCAGGACAGCGCGAGCTCCTACGAGCAGTACTTC.

In DNA form, the CDR3 reads TGTGCCAGCAGGCTCGGGGGAGGAGGTGAGCAGTTCTTC. It is translated as CASRLGGGGEQFF. The chain joins TRBV3-1 to TRBJ2-1; possible D gene TRBD2, 6 bases. Germline V gene sequence: CDR1 LGHDT, CDR2 YNNKEL (reference sequence). V was clipped by 6 bases and J by 9 bases, with 15 bases between them. CDR3 length: 13 amino acids.

The rearrangement joins TRBV6-5 to TRBJ1-2; 7 bases are shared with TRBD1. The V gene's germline CDR1 is MNHEY and CDR2 SVGAGI. CDR3 size: 13 residues. J gave up 7 bases and V 4 bases, and 6 bases lay outside the gene matches. The CDR3 region is CASSLNRGGGYTF. For the CDR3, the DNA is TGTGCCAGCAGTTTAAACAGGGGAGGTGGCTACACCTTC.

The table lists this clonotype with a few counts. J is TRBJ2-5 and V is TRBV5-1; D remains ambiguous. Germline V CDR1 and CDR2: SGHRS, YFSETQ. The V and J ends lost 0 bases and 5 bases respectively, with 11 bases between them. This CDR3 region has 14 residues. The CDR3 coding sequence is TGCGCCAGCAGCTTGGCTCAGGTTCGGGAGACCCAGTACTTC. Its protein is CASSLAQVRETQYF.

In this sample, this clonotype turned up a few times. CDR3 coding DNA: TGCAGTGCTAGGTTTGAGCACACTGAAGCTTTCTTT. Its protein is CSARFEHTEAFF. J is TRBJ1-1 and V is TRBV20-1; D is unclear. This CDR3 spans 12 amino acids. CDR1 is DFQATT and CDR2 is SNEGSKA in the germline V gene (reference sequence). The V end was cut by 3 bases, the J end by 3 bases, with 8 bases between.

This clonotype is a singleton in its sample. In DNA, the CDR3 is TGCAGTGCTAGAGAGGAAGGGGCGATTAATGAAAAACTGTTTTTT. Its protein product is CSAREEGAINEKLFF. This rearrangement joins TRBV20-1 to TRBJ1-4; possibly TRBD1 for D (5 bases). CDR3 length equals 15 residues. Trimming took off 0 bases at V and 4 bases at J, with 12 bases between the two ends. The germline gives CDR1 DFQATT, CDR2 SNEGSKA (reference sequence).

This clonotype occurred a few times. This rearrangement joins TRBV4-1 to TRBJ1-5; D is perhaps TRBD1 (6 bases). The CDR3 extends over 17 amino acids. The V end was cut by 1 base, the J end by 4 bases, with 17 bases between. Germline-derived CDR1 and CDR2 are MGHRA and YSYEKL. The CDR3 sequence is CASSQVAGAGRNQPQHF. In DNA, the CDR3 is TGCGCCAGCAGCCAAGTCGCGGGGGCAGGGCGAAATCAGCCCCAGCATTTT.

The chain has TRBV7-2 and TRBJ2-5, with TRBD2 matching 7 bases. V dropped 2 bases and J dropped 1; count of bases not matched to a gene: 4. This CDR3 is 15 amino acids long. Germline V gene sequence: CDR1 SGHTA, CDR2 FQGNSA. The CDR3 nucleotides are TGTGCCAGCAGCTTATGGCGGGGGACCCAAGAGACCCAGTACTTC. Residues: CASSLWRGTQETQYF. The entire variable domain, with the rest obtained from reference TRBV7-2 and TRBJ2-5, is as follows: GAGVSQSPSNKVTEKGKDVELRCDPISGHTALYWYRQSLGQGLEFLIYFQGNSAPDKSGLPSDRFSAERTGGSVSTLTIQRTQQEDSAVYLCASSLWRGTQETQYFGPGTRLLVL.

In its sample, this clonotype was seen many times. The chain recombines TRBV14 with TRBJ2-2; D gene uncertain. Between the trimmed V and J ends, which lost 2 bases and 5 bases, there was a span of 18 bases. Germline-derived CDR1 and CDR2 are SGHDN and FVKESK. The CDR3 is 17 amino acids. The CDR3 nucleotides are TGTGCCAGCAGCCAATACGGCCTCAGAGCACCGACCGGGGAGCTGTTTTTT. Translated: CASSQYGLRAPTGELFF.

This clonotype showed up many times. This CDR3 is CASSSETGLEAFF. For the CDR3, the DNA is TGTGCCAGCAGTTCAGAGACAGGCCTTGAAGCTTTCTTT. The chain recombines TRBV6-5 with TRBJ1-1; possibly TRBD1 for D (6 bases). Between the trimmed V and J ends, which lost 4 bases and 7 bases, there was a span of 13 bases. The CDR3 is 13 residues long. The V gene's germline CDR1 is MNHEY and CDR2 SVGAGI.

There are a few counts of this clonotype. This chain connects TRBV7-2 to TRBJ2-3; D possibly corresponds to TRBD1 (5 bases). Trimming removed 3 bases from V and 1 base from J, with 5 bases in between. CDR1 and CDR2 from the germline V gene are SGHTA and FQGNSA. The CDR3 extends over 13 amino acids. This CDR3 reads CASSFRGTDTQYF. Written as DNA, the CDR3 is TGTGCCAGCAGCTTCAGGGGCACAGATACGCAGTATTTT.

The sample holds a few counts of this clonotype. The V gene is TRBV20-1, the J gene TRBJ1-5, with D perhaps TRBD1 (6 bases). This CDR3 has 13 amino acids. Germline V gene sequence: CDR1 DFQATT, CDR2 SNEGSKA (reference sequence). Between the trimmed V and J ends, which lost 4 bases and 3 bases, there was a span of 10 bases. The DNA of the CDR3 is TGCAGTGCTAAAGGACAGACCAATCAGCCCCAGCATTTT. Encoded protein: CSAKGQTNQPQHF.